These 10 T cell receptor beta chains were all obtained from the same sample, sequenced in a study of OX40 agonist ivuxolimab in advanced cancers. The method behind the library was the immunoSEQ multiplex PCR assay. TCRdb obtained this table from immuneACCESS and retained in-frame rearrangements with V and J assigned. These tables miss some clones; where compared with another copy, unresolved V genes account for less than half of the shortfall, and the remainder is unexplained. This sample is represented by tens of thousands of clones; approximately 80% of them were singletons. The ten most abundant clones make up less than 3% of the sample. The sample consisted of CD4+ or CD8+ T cells sorted from blood, taken in a trial of the OX40 agonist ivuxolimab. These receptors originate from an adult with an advanced solid tumor such as melanoma, head and neck, liver or kidney cancer.

The chain employs TRBV28 and TRBJ1-1; the D is unclear. V lost 2 bases, J lost 0 bases, and 19 bases lay in between. CDR1 MDHEN and CDR2 SYDVKM come from the germline V gene. This CDR3 comprises 18 residues. CDR3 residues: CASSLTAVGGRMNTEAFF. The CDR3 region has the DNA TGTGCCAGCAGTTTAACCGCAGTGGGAGGTCGGATGAACACTGAAGCTTTCTTT.

This clone appeared a single time. The chain has TRBV30 and TRBJ2-7, with D perhaps TRBD1 (5 bases). The V end lost 7 bases, the J end lost 4 bases, and 11 bases lay between the germline ends. The germline CDR1 and CDR2 sequences are GTSNPN and SVGIG (reference sequence). This CDR3 contains 11 residues. CDR3 residues: CASGSGYEQYF. For the CDR3, the DNA is TGTGCCTCGGGCTCAGGGTACGAGCAGTACTTC.

Concerning this clone itself: Other nucleotide sequences from this sample produce the same CDR3. The rearrangement joins TRBV18 to TRBJ2-5; tentatively, D is TRBD1 or TRBD2 (5 bases each). The CDR3 length is 13 residues. V dropped 2 bases and J dropped 5 bases, with 9 bases sitting between them. Germline-derived CDR1 and CDR2 are KGHSH and LQKENI. The CDR3 DNA reads as TGTGCCAGCTCACCAGGGACCCAGGAGACCCAGTACTTC. Amino acid sequence: CASSPGTQETQYF.

The CDR3 coding sequence is TGTGCCACCAGCAGAGTTCCGAACACTGAAGCTTTCTTT. Residues: CATSRVPNTEAFF. The chain employs TRBV15 and TRBJ1-1; D call uncertain. Germline CDR1 reads LNHNV; CDR2 reads YYDKDF (reference sequence). The CDR3 is 13 residues long. V shed 1 base and J shed 1 base, with 4 bases lying between them.

This chain uses TRBV30 with TRBJ1-2; D gene unclear. The CDR3 sequence is 12 residues long. Trimming left V 2 bases short and J 4 bases short, with 8 bases between. Germline V gene data show CDR1 as GTSNPN and CDR2 as SVGIG (reference sequence). CDR3 loop: CAWSSGFYGYTF. The CDR3 coding sequence is TGTGCCTGGAGTTCGGGCTTCTATGGCTACACCTTC.

V is TRBV5-1 and J is TRBJ2-1; D perhaps matches TRBD2 (7 bases). Deletions cut 1 base from V and 6 bases from J, with 14 bases between. Germline V gives CDR1 SGHRS, CDR2 YFSETQ. The CDR3 covers 15 residues. Here the CDR3 DNA reads TGCGCCAGCAGCTTGATGTCGGGGGGCATCAATGAGCAGTTCTTC. The encoded protein is CASSLMSGGINEQFF.

The gene calls are TRBV2 and TRBJ1-2, with D maybe TRBD1 (5 bases). With 7 bases removed from V and 1 base from J, the gap between germline ends came to 7 bases. In germline, CDR1 is SNHLY, CDR2 FYNNEI. The CDR3 runs to 12 residues. The CDR3, as DNA: TGTGCCAGCAAGACAGATAACTATGGCTACACCTTC. This sequence encodes CASKTDNYGYTF.

This clone was observed a single time. This chain uses TRBV5-4 with TRBJ2-4, with D tentatively TRBD2 (6 bases). The germline gives CDR1 SGHNT, CDR2 YYREEE (reference sequence). Trimming stripped 4 bases from V and 9 bases from J, with 14 bases between. The CDR3 sequence is 13 residues long. DNA of the CDR3: TGTGCCAGCAGCCTTGGCGGGACTTCCATTCAGTACTTC. It specifies CASSLGGTSIQYF.

This chain connects TRBV6-5 to TRBJ2-2; no reliable D call. CDR1 and CDR2 from the germline V gene are MNHEY and SVGAGI. The CDR3 is 16 amino acids. Trimming took off 0 bases at V and 6 bases at J, with 14 bases between the two ends. The CDR3 nucleotides read TGTGCCAGCAGTTACTCGCCCTATACTGACGCCGGGGAGCTGTTTTTT. This gives the protein CASSYSPYTDAGELFF.

V is TRBV7-2 and J is TRBJ2-5; 16 bases fit TRBD2. The germline CDR1 and CDR2 sequences are SGHTA and FQGNSA. This CDR3 has 16 amino acids. The V segment lost 3 bases and the J segment 2 bases; nucleotides outside the gene matches: 0. The DNA for the CDR3 is TGTGCCAGCAGCTTGGGACTAGCGGGGGGGCAAGAGACCCAGTACTTC. It encodes CASSLGLAGGQETQYF.